This TCR beta chain was captured by sequencing in a study of blood T cell repertoires in COVID-19. Study summary: Spain, Italy and the United States supplied samples that represented acute and convalescent COVID-19. PBMCs, B-cell-depleted T cells, or T cells provided the cDNA or gDNA that made up the material.

The CDR3 is made up of 16 amino acids. From germline, CDR1 is SEHNR and CDR2 FQNEAQ (reference sequence). Deletions cut 2 bases from V and 0 bases from J, with 14 bases between. Only in-frame clones appear in the TCRdb table, and some are missing; sequencing was by immunoSEQ multiplex PCR. The sample includes about 36,000 clones, roughly 77% of them seen just once. Input material: peripheral blood. The chain uses TRBV7-9 and TRBJ2-7; a weak D match, TRBD2 (5 bases). This TCR came from a human donor in a cohort sampled during active or convalescent COVID-19. The donor label of this sample is uncertain. The CDR3 DNA follows: TGTGCCAGCAGCTTAAGTTCCGGGGTTATCTCCTACGAGCAGTACTTC. Amino acids: CASSLSSGVISYEQYF.